Listed below are T cell receptor beta chains from one sample, sequenced in a study of CD8+CD57+ T cells in acquired aplastic anemia. One entry per CDR3 protein, called by TCRdb with MiXCR from the reads. Of roughly 150,000 distinct CDR3 sequences in the sample, around half are singletons; the top ten hold roughly 2.8%. The sequenced sample consisted of sorted CD4+, CD8+, or CD8+CD57+ T cells (not recorded which) from PBMCs. These receptors came from a human donor with aplastic anemia. CDR3s include the opening cysteine and the closing phenylalanine or tryptophan. Fields, in order: clone size, J gene, D gene, V gene, CDR3 protein, CDR3 DNA. The D gene is left open where the match is weak. Clone sizes are given selectively: once, few, many, or a class where the clone is expanded.

clone_size: many
j_call: TRBJ2-1
d_call: .
v_call: TRBV19
cdr3_aa: CATRKTSNYNEQFF
cdr3_nt: TGTGCCACCAGAAAAACTTCAAACTACAATGAGCAGTTCTTC

clone_size: few
j_call: TRBJ1-2
d_call: TRBD1
v_call: TRBV6-1
cdr3_aa: CASSERVGGGRGYTF
cdr3_nt: TGTGCCAGCAGTGAAAGGGTCGGAGGGGGCCGTGGCTACACCTTC

clone_size: .
j_call: TRBJ1-1
d_call: .
v_call: TRBV29-1
cdr3_aa: CSVERGGLNTEAFF
cdr3_nt: TGCAGCGTTGAAAGAGGGGGGTTGAACACTGAAGCTTTCTTT

clone_size: many
j_call: TRBJ1-2
d_call: TRBD1
v_call: TRBV20-1
cdr3_aa: CSIPLGQVYGYTF
cdr3_nt: TGCAGTATTCCGCTGGGACAGGTCTATGGCTACACCTTC

clone_size: many
j_call: TRBJ2-1
d_call: TRBD2
v_call: TRBV2
cdr3_aa: CASRGLAGTYNEQFF
cdr3_nt: TGTGCCAGCAGAGGACTAGCGGGTACCTACAATGAGCAGTTCTTC

clone_size: many
j_call: TRBJ2-3
d_call: .
v_call: TRBV29-1
cdr3_aa: CSVEEVPDTQYF
cdr3_nt: TGCAGCGTAGAGGAAGTCCCAGATACGCAGTATTTT

clone_size: .
j_call: TRBJ2-3
d_call: TRBD2
v_call: TRBV20-1
cdr3_aa: CSGKSGGPGTDTQYF
cdr3_nt: TGCAGTGGGAAATCGGGGGGGCCGGGCACAGATACGCAGTATTTT

clone_size: .
j_call: TRBJ1-5
d_call: .
v_call: TRBV25-1
cdr3_aa: CASSDVQGDNQPQHF
cdr3_nt: TGTGCCAGCAGTGATGTACAGGGAGACAATCAGCCCCAGCATTTT

clone_size: many
j_call: TRBJ1-2
d_call: TRBD1
v_call: TRBV29-1
cdr3_aa: CSVGGGEGALGYTF
cdr3_nt: TGCAGCGTTGGTGGGGGAGAGGGGGCCTTGGGCTACACCTTC

clone_size: .
j_call: TRBJ2-7
d_call: .
v_call: TRBV2
cdr3_aa: CASNKRGEYEQYF
cdr3_nt: TGTGCCAGCAATAAAAGGGGGGAGTACGAGCAGTACTTC

clone_size: .
j_call: TRBJ2-7
d_call: .
v_call: TRBV4-3
cdr3_aa: CASSQDLRAPGNEQYF
cdr3_nt: TGCGCCAGCAGCCAAGATCTTAGGGCTCCGGGCAACGAGCAGTACTTC

clone_size: many
j_call: TRBJ1-3
d_call: .
v_call: TRBV25-1
cdr3_aa: CASSEYFREGNTIYF
cdr3_nt: TGTGCCAGCAGTGAATATTTCCGGGAGGGAAACACCATATATTTT

clone_size: .
j_call: TRBJ1-2
d_call: TRBD1
v_call: TRBV29-1
cdr3_aa: CSVRTGDYGYTF
cdr3_nt: TGCAGCGTACGGACAGGCGACTATGGCTACACCTTC

clone_size: .
j_call: TRBJ2-7
d_call: .
v_call: TRBV7-2
cdr3_aa: CASSQEAF
cdr3_nt: TGTGCCAGCAGCCAAGAGGCCTTT

clone_size: .
j_call: TRBJ2-2
d_call: .
v_call: TRBV4-2
cdr3_aa: CASSQPSGNTGELFF
cdr3_nt: TGTGCCAGCAGCCAACCCAGCGGGAACACCGGGGAGCTGTTTTTT

clone_size: .
j_call: TRBJ2-7
d_call: .
v_call: TRBV5-4
cdr3_aa: CASSLSGTGFEQYF
cdr3_nt: TGTGCCAGCAGCTTGTCCGGGACGGGGTTTGAGCAGTACTTC

clone_size: .
j_call: TRBJ2-4
d_call: .
v_call: TRBV20-1
cdr3_aa: CSAVTSSGAKNIQYF
cdr3_nt: TGCAGTGCTGTTACTAGCTCTGGTGCCAAAAACATTCAGTACTTC

clone_size: .
j_call: TRBJ2-7
d_call: .
v_call: TRBV29-1
cdr3_aa: CSVEDRGWRQYF
cdr3_nt: TGCAGCGTTGAAGATCGGGGTTGGAGACAGTACTTC

clone_size: .
j_call: TRBJ1-2
d_call: .
v_call: TRBV10-3
cdr3_aa: CASSLTLDSYGYTF
cdr3_nt: TGTGCCAGCAGCCTCACGTTGGACAGCTATGGCTACACCTTC

clone_size: many
j_call: TRBJ2-7
d_call: .
v_call: TRBV7-2
cdr3_aa: CASSLLYEQYF
cdr3_nt: TGTGCCAGCAGCTTACTCTACGAGCAGTACTTC

clone_size: many
j_call: TRBJ2-2
d_call: TRBD2
v_call: TRBV19
cdr3_aa: CASSIYSGTSGPGELFF
cdr3_nt: TGTGCCAGTAGTATTTACTCCGGGACTAGCGGTCCCGGGGAGCTGTTTTTT

clone_size: .
j_call: TRBJ2-3
d_call: .
v_call: TRBV20-1
cdr3_aa: CSTWQEGRSNTQYF
cdr3_nt: TGCAGTACTTGGCAGGAGGGTCGATCTAATACGCAGTATTTT

clone_size: once
j_call: TRBJ1-5
d_call: .
v_call: TRBV19
cdr3_aa: CASSIVGLNDQPQHF
cdr3_nt: TGTGCCAGTAGTATAGTCGGACTTAACGACCAGCCCCAGCATTTT

clone_size: many
j_call: TRBJ1-1
d_call: TRBD1
v_call: TRBV5-1
cdr3_aa: CASSLKGQGLEAFF
cdr3_nt: TGCGCCAGCAGCTTAAAGGGACAGGGGCTGGAAGCTTTCTTT

clone_size: .
j_call: TRBJ2-7
d_call: .
v_call: TRBV7-8
cdr3_aa: CASSPTGNYEQYF
cdr3_nt: TGTGCCAGCAGCCCTACCGGTAACTACGAGCAGTACTTC

clone_size: .
j_call: TRBJ2-5
d_call: TRBD1
v_call: TRBV24-1
cdr3_aa: CATRGTAQETQYF
cdr3_nt: TGTGCCACCAGGGGGACAGCCCAAGAGACCCAGTACTTC